The 8 T cell receptor beta chains presented below share a single source sample, sequenced in a study of blood T cell repertoires in COVID-19. Clones were sequenced by immunoSEQ multiplex PCR, and TCRdb holds only the in-frame ones, with some missing. The sample yields roughly 250,000 clones, around nine tenths seen once. Sequencing was carried out using PBMCs or T cells enriched from blood (not recorded which). The receptors derive from a woman younger than 30 who had recovered from COVID-19.

This clone was seen only a few times. The V call is TRBV2, the J call TRBJ2-7; weak D call: TRBD1 (6 bases). The CDR3 covers 12 residues. Between the trimmed V and J ends, which lost 6 bases and 7 bases, there was a span of 13 bases. Germline values: CDR1 SNHLY, CDR2 FYNNEI. This CDR3 reads CASSGQSREQYF. The CDR3 DNA sequence: TGTGCCAGCAGCGGACAGTCGCGGGAGCAGTACTTC.

This chain connects TRBV11-3 to TRBJ1-6, with D tentatively TRBD1 (6 bases). The V gene lost 0 bases and the J gene lost 7 bases, with 10 bases spanning the gap. The germline gives CDR1 SGHNT, CDR2 YENEEA. The length of the CDR3 is 15 residues. CDR3 in amino acids: CASSLEGGGNSPLHF. The CDR3 nucleotides are TGTGCCAGCAGCTTAGAAGGGGGGGGGAATTCACCCCTCCACTTT.

This clone appeared once. The chain uses TRBV10-1 and TRBJ1-1; D unresolved. The CDR3 extends over 11 amino acids. The V gene lost 3 bases and the J gene lost 4 bases, with 3 bases spanning the gap. CDR1 WNHNN and CDR2 SYGVQD come from the germline V gene (reference sequence). DNA of the CDR3: TGCGCCAGCAGTGACGGCACTGAAGCTTTCTTT. This gives the protein CASSDGTEAFF.

The V and J genes are TRBV6-5 and TRBJ2-5, with D unclear. V was shortened by 2 bases and J by 4 bases, with 8 bases between the two germline ends. Looked up from germline, CDR1 is MNHEY and CDR2 is SVGAGI. The CDR3 length is 13 residues. The CDR3 loop is CASSYERLETQYF. CDR3 nucleotides: TGTGCCAGCAGTTACGAGAGATTAGAGACCCAGTACTTC.

In this sample, this clone turned up a few times. The genes are TRBV12-3 or TRBV12-4 and TRBJ2-3; D is undetermined. The CDR3 has 12 residues. The V end was cut by 5 bases, the J end by 4 bases, with 7 bases between. In nucleotides, the CDR3 is TGTGCCAGCAGTCCCGGAGCAGATACGCAGTATTTT. Protein sequence: CASSPGADTQYF.

This sequence joins TRBV6-5 and TRBJ1-6; TRBD1 aligns across 7 bases. The V segment lost 6 bases and the J segment 7 bases; nucleotides outside the gene matches: 6. The CDR3 contains 14 residues. From germline, CDR1 is MNHEY and CDR2 SVGAGI. The CDR3 spells CASREGQSNSPLHF. The CDR3 nucleotides read TGTGCCAGCAGGGAGGGACAGAGCAATTCACCCCTCCACTTT.

The V call is TRBV27, the J call TRBJ2-7; a possible D gene is TRBD2 (5 bases). The CDR3 spans 16 residues. Germline values: CDR1 MNHEY, CDR2 SMNVEV (reference sequence). V was cut by 0 bases and J by 0 bases, with 12 bases left in between. The CDR3 sequence is CASSLSAGEISYEQYF. As DNA, the CDR3 is TGTGCCAGCAGTTTATCAGCCGGGGAGATCTCCTACGAGCAGTACTTC.

The CDR3 bases are TGTGCCAGCAGTTTAGGACTAGCGGGAGGGCGGTTCAAAGAGACCCAGTACTTC. Residues: CASSLGLAGGRFKETQYF. The rearrangement joins TRBV28 to TRBJ2-5; 15 bases line up with TRBD2. Germline CDR1 is MDHEN and CDR2 is SYDVKM. The junction had 7 bases not matched to a gene; V was cut back by 2 bases and J by 3 bases. The CDR3 extends over 18 amino acids.